The 5 T cell receptor beta chains below all came from one sample that was sequenced in a study of blood T cells in healthy people across ages. Through a sample-barcoded 5' primer and a J-beta primer mix, a second PCR was run for about 7 to 12 cycles. TCRdb itself ran the 5' RACE reads through MiXCR, one entry per CDR3 protein. The table records 1.2 million to 1.5 million distinct CDR3 sequences, roughly 64% of them present only once. The specimen sequenced was blood. The source of these receptors is a man younger than 35 in good health.

In its sample, this clonotype was seen a few times. Written as DNA, the CDR3 is TGTGCCAGCAGTTCTGGAGGTTCAGGGGAGTGGACAATCTTAGAGACCCAGTACTTC. This encodes CASSSGGSGEWTILETQYF. The rearrangement joins TRBV6-2 or TRBV6-3 to TRBJ2-5, with a tentative D call TRBD1 (6 bases). From germline, CDR1 is MNHEY and CDR2 SVGEGT. The CDR3 sequence is 19 residues long. Trimming took off 4 bases at V and 4 bases at J, with 28 bases between the two ends.

V and J are TRBV5-1 and TRBJ2-1; perhaps TRBD1 as D (8 bases). The CDR3 runs 13 residues. CDR1 and CDR2 (germline): SGHRS, YFSETQ. V dropped 5 bases and J dropped 6 bases, with 12 bases sitting between them. The CDR3 nucleotides read TGCGCCAGCAGGGACAGGGAGGGCAATGAGCAGTTCTTC. This sequence encodes CASRDREGNEQFF.

The chain is built from TRBV29-1 and TRBJ2-2; unclear D gene. This CDR3 comprises 14 residues. Germline V CDR1 and CDR2: SQVTM, ANQGSEA. Trimming pared 1 base from V and 0 bases from J, leaving 6 bases between. Written as DNA, the CDR3 is TGCAGCGTTGAAGCCAGAACGAACACCGGGGAGCTGTTTTTT. Translated, it gives CSVEARTNTGELFF.

The chain employs TRBV5-1 and TRBJ2-7; either TRBD1 or TRBD2 may supply D (5 bases each). Germline V gene sequence: CDR1 SGHRS, CDR2 YFSETQ. V was trimmed by 2 bases and J by 6 bases, leaving 18 bases between them. The CDR3 sequence is 15 residues long. The CDR3 spells CASSFSGSSRGEQYF. The CDR3 nucleotides read TGCGCCAGCAGCTTCAGCGGTTCTAGTAGGGGCGAGCAGTACTTC.

This clonotype came up once. The gene calls are TRBV24-1 and TRBJ2-1, with 11 nucleotides matching TRBD2. The CDR3 contains 18 residues. After removal of 6 bases from V and 4 bases from J, the junction contained 13 bases not matched to a gene. The germline V gene has CDR1 KGHDR and CDR2 SFDVKD. CDR3 DNA: TGTGCCACCAGTCTAGGACCTGGAACTAGCGGGGGTTACAATGAGCAGTTCTTC. It yields the protein CATSLGPGTSGGYNEQFF.